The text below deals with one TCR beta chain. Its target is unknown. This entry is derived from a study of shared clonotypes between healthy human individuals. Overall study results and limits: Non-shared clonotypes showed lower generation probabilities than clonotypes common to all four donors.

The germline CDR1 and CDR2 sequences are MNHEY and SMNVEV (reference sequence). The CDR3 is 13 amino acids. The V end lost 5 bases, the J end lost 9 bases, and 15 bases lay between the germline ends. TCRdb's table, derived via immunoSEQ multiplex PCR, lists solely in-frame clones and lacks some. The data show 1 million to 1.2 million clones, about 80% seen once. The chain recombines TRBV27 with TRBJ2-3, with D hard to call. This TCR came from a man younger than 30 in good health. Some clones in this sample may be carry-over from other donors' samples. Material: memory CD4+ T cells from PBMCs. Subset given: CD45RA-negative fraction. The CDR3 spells CASSPRRTSTQYF. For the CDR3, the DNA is TGTGCCAGCAGTCCGAGACGGACCTCAACGCAGTATTTT.